Below are 13 T cell receptor beta chains sequenced from a single sample in a study of identical twins. TCRdb analysed the 5' RACE reads with MiXCR anew, one entry per CDR3 protein. This sample has about 920,000 distinct CDR3 sequences, with approximately 13% found just once. This sample also belongs to another study, concerning yellow fever vaccine responses in identical twins.

Specimen: PBMCs. These TCRs come from a woman younger than 30 in good health.

This clonotype occurred a few times. The gene calls are TRBV10-3 and TRBJ2-3; TRBD2 matches 8 bases. The CDR3 has 16 residues. The V and J ends lost 3 bases and 2 bases, in that order; junction bases with no gene match: 7. In germline, CDR1 is ENHRY, CDR2 SYGVKD. The CDR3 spells CAISDGDSGVTDTQYF. CDR3 coding DNA: TGTGCCATCAGTGATGGGGATAGCGGGGTCACAGATACGCAGTATTTT.

This clonotype came up many times. The gene calls are TRBV29-1 and TRBJ2-3; TRBD1 is a possible D gene (5 bases). The germline CDR1 and CDR2 sequences are SQVTM and ANQGSEA. V lost 7 bases, J lost 6 bases, and 8 bases lay in between. The CDR3 sequence is 10 residues long. The CDR3 DNA reads TGCAGCGGGGGCCTGGATACGCAGTATTTT. Protein sequence: CSGGLDTQYF.

In this sample, this clonotype turned up many times. This chain uses TRBV9 with TRBJ1-5, with a weak D call TRBD1 (5 bases). Trimming pared 2 bases from V and 6 bases from J, leaving 15 bases between. The CDR3 is 15 residues long. Per the germline V gene, CDR1 is SGDLS and CDR2 is YYNGEE. This CDR3 reads CASSVGGGEGQPQHF. CDR3 bases: TGTGCCAGCAGCGTTGGTGGGGGGGAAGGTCAGCCCCAGCATTTT.

This clonotype was detected only a few times. The chain joins TRBV7-9 to TRBJ1-6; tentatively, D is TRBD1 (6 bases). The germline V gene encodes CDR1 SEHNR and CDR2 FQNEAQ (reference sequence). The V and J ends lost 4 bases and 10 bases respectively, with 14 bases between them. The CDR3 spans 14 residues. DNA of the CDR3: TGTGCCAGCAGCTCCGACAGGTGGCACTCACCCCTCCACTTT. It is translated as CASSSDRWHSPLHF.

There are many counts of this clonotype. The gene calls are TRBV14 and TRBJ2-1; 7 bases agree with TRBD2. Germline V gene data show CDR1 as SGHDN and CDR2 as FVKESK. The CDR3 extends over 16 amino acids. Germline trimming cut 0 bases from V and 0 bases from J; bases unmatched to any gene: 2. The CDR3 is CASSQEGGSSYNEQFF. In DNA form, the CDR3 reads TGTGCCAGCAGCCAAGAGGGCGGGAGCTCCTACAATGAGCAGTTCTTC. Complete variable domain (other parts from reference TRBV14 and TRBJ2-1): EAGVTQFPSHSVIEKGQTVTLRCDPISGHDNLYWYRRVMGKEIKFLLHFVKESKQDESGMPNNRFLAERTGGTYSTLKVQPAELEDSGVYFCASSQEGGSSYNEQFFGPGTRLTVL.

This clonotype has more than one count but fewer than ten. The rearrangement joins TRBV7-3 to TRBJ2-1; 11 nucleotides agree with TRBD2. Losses at the gene ends were 5 bases for V and 7 bases for J; bases not matched to a gene: 7. This CDR3 is 15 amino acids long. The germline gives CDR1 SGHTA, CDR2 FQGTGA. CDR3 DNA: TGTGCCAGCAGCGCGACTAGCGGGATAGGTAATGAGCAGTTCTTC. Translated: CASSATSGIGNEQFF.

This clonotype came up many times. The rearrangement links TRBV5-1 to TRBJ2-5, with TRBD2 identical over 7 bases. Germline V CDR1 and CDR2: SGHRS, YFSETQ. The CDR3 consists of 19 residues. J lost 2 bases, V lost 2 bases, and 18 bases had no gene match. CDR3 sequence reads: CASSFYRTGGPDQQETQYF. DNA of the CDR3: TGCGCCAGCAGCTTCTACAGGACGGGAGGCCCAGATCAGCAAGAGACCCAGTACTTC.

The chain joins TRBV12-3 or TRBV12-4 to TRBJ2-2, with 8 positions matching TRBD2. V lost 1 base, J lost 3 bases, and 10 bases stayed unmatched. The CDR3 contains 18 residues. The CDR3 reads CASSLVVASGPDTGELFF. CDR3 bases: TGTGCCAGCAGTTTAGTTGTGGCTAGCGGGCCCGACACCGGGGAGCTGTTTTTT.

J is TRBJ1-4 and V is TRBV11-2; 9 bases agree with TRBD1. Germline V lookup: CDR1 SGHAT, CDR2 FQNNGV. V trimming: 5 bases; J trimming: 6 bases; junction bases outside the gene matches: 7. The CDR3 extends over 15 amino acids. Written as DNA, the CDR3 is TGTGCCAGCAGCAACCGGGACAGGGTTTATGAAAAACTGTTTTTT. It translates to CASSNRDRVYEKLFF.

The chain has TRBV7-6 and TRBJ2-3; D is tentatively TRBD1 or TRBD2 (5 bases each). CDR1 and CDR2 from the germline V gene are SGHVS and FNYEAQ. V lost 1 base, J lost 3 bases, and 17 bases lay in between. The CDR3 consists of 17 residues. The chain's CDR3 is CASSLGVLGTITDTQYF. The CDR3 bases are TGTGCCAGCAGCTTAGGGGTGTTGGGGACCATAACAGATACGCAGTATTTT. The full variable domain, completed using reference TRBV7-6 and TRBJ2-3, is GAGVSQSPRYKVTKRGQDVALRCDPISGHVSLYWYRQALGQGPEFLTYFNYEAQQDKSGLPNDRFSAERPEGSISTLTIQRTEQRDSAMYRCASSLGVLGTITDTQYFGPGTRLTVL.

This clonotype has more than one count but fewer than ten. The chain combines TRBV3-1 with TRBJ2-7; D call uncertain. Per germline, CDR1 LGHDT and CDR2 YNNKEL (reference sequence). V was cut by 1 base and J by 6 bases, with 10 bases left in between. The CDR3 sequence is 13 residues long. CDR3 nucleotides: TGTGCCAGCAGCCAAGCCCTGAGCTTCGAGCAGTACTTC. It specifies CASSQALSFEQYF.

This clonotype was seen a handful of times. This chain uses TRBV7-9 with TRBJ2-2, with D possibly matching TRBD1 (5 bases). Germline-derived CDR1 and CDR2 are SEHNR and FQNEAQ (reference sequence). V lost 2 bases and J lost 3, with 13 bases in between. The CDR3 covers 16 residues. The CDR3 nucleotides are TGTGCCAGCAGCTTATTCGGCAGGGTTGACACCGGGGAGCTGTTTTTT. It translates to CASSLFGRVDTGELFF.

This clonotype occurred a few times. The chain joins TRBV5-6 to TRBJ2-6, with D possibly matching TRBD1 (5 bases). Germline V gene sequence: CDR1 SGHDT, CDR2 YYEEEE. Trimming removed 4 bases from V and 0 bases from J, with 17 bases in between. CDR3 length: 18 amino acids. The CDR3 region is CASSGIGQGSSGANVLTF. CDR3 bases: TGTGCCAGCAGCGGGATTGGGCAGGGTTCCTCTGGGGCCAACGTCCTGACTTTC.